This T cell receptor (beta chain) was identified in a study of response to subunit inactivated influenza vaccine. This clonotype was counted many times. Its target is not known. Study-wide results and caveats: A suggestion made by the authors is that each seasonal influenza vaccination recruits few new T cells.

TCRdb re-called the RT-PCR reads with MiXCR, one entry per CDR3 protein. The sample has 540,000 or so distinct CDR3 sequences, approximately 12% seen once. The receptor was derived from a man aged 50-59 years who received an inactivated influenza vaccine. The material was PBMCs from blood, obtained more than 35 days after vaccination.

CDR3 DNA sequence: TGTGCCAGCAGCTCCGGGCGTGCGGAGACCCAGTACTTC. This encodes CASSSGRAETQYF. This chain uses TRBV7-2 with TRBJ2-5; D ambiguous. Trimming removed 4 bases from V and 5 bases from J, with 11 bases in between. The V gene's germline CDR1 is SGHTA and CDR2 FQGNSA. The CDR3 consists of 13 residues.